The 26 T cell receptor beta chains listed next were all sequenced from one sample in a study of cytomegalovirus exposure and HLA in healthy donors. PCR employed 60 Vbeta and 13 Jbeta primers. Assay used: immunoSEQ multiplex PCR; TCRdb lists only in-frame clones, some missing. The sample consists of around 200,000 clones, 70% of them appearing once. Sequenced: PBMCs. These receptors were collected from a man aged 35-49 years in good health and CMV-seropositive.

The rearrangement links TRBV7-9 to TRBJ2-1; D possibly corresponds to TRBD1 (5 bases). Germline V gene lookup returns CDR1 SEHNR and CDR2 FQNEAQ (reference sequence). The CDR3 has 16 amino acids. V was cut by 6 bases and J by 5 bases, with 20 bases left in between. The CDR3 spells CASSSVRTTIHNEQFF. In DNA form, the CDR3 reads TGTGCCAGCAGTAGTGTCAGGACAACTATCCACAATGAGCAGTTCTTC.

The chain combines TRBV6-6 with TRBJ1-2; D is unclear. Germline CDR1 and CDR2: MNHNY and SVGAGI (reference sequence). Deletions cut 5 bases from V and 0 bases from J, with 7 bases between. The CDR3 sequence is 13 residues long. CDR3 loop: CASSPTPNYGYTF. CDR3 nucleotide sequence: TGTGCCAGCAGTCCGACACCTAACTATGGCTACACCTTC.

The chain carries TRBV10-1 and TRBJ2-5, with 14 positions matching TRBD2. CDR3 size: 19 residues. With 6 bases clipped from V and 5 bases from J, the junction kept 17 bases outside the gene matches. The germline V gene encodes CDR1 WNHNN and CDR2 SYGVQD (reference sequence). CDR3 sequence: CASRQRTSGGLRKGETQYF. In DNA, the CDR3 is TGCGCCAGCAGACAAAGGACTAGCGGGGGGCTCAGAAAAGGGGAGACCCAGTACTTC.

The V and J genes are TRBV15 and TRBJ1-1; 7 positions agree with TRBD1. Germline V gene sequence: CDR1 LNHNV, CDR2 YYDKDF (reference sequence). The CDR3 covers 19 residues. V lost 3 bases and J lost 0; bases outside the gene matches: 16. The CDR3 reads CATSSSLGGTANLNTEAFF. The CDR3, as DNA: TGTGCCACCAGCAGTAGCTTAGGCGGGACAGCTAACTTGAACACTGAAGCTTTCTTT.

The chain has TRBV29-1 and TRBJ1-2; 7 nucleotides align to TRBD1. The V segment lost 8 bases and the J segment 3 bases; nucleotides outside the gene matches: 9. The CDR3 consists of 13 residues. CDR1 SQVTM and CDR2 ANQGSEA come from the germline V gene. The CDR3 nucleotides are TGCAGCTCTCAGACAGGGTTCGACTATGGCTACACCTTC. Amino acids: CSSQTGFDYGYTF.

This chain links TRBV7-6 with TRBJ1-4; D is undetermined. Germline CDR1 is SGHVS and CDR2 is FNYEAQ. This CDR3 comprises 15 residues. Trimming cost V 5 bases and J 7 bases, with 17 bases left between them. In DNA form, the CDR3 reads TGTGCCAGCAGCCCCGGTTGGGTCGAGGGTGAAAAACTGTTTTTT. Protein sequence: CASSPGWVEGEKLFF.

The chain has TRBV10-2 and TRBJ2-1; 10 positions match TRBD1. Trimming took 6 bases from V and 5 from J; bases not matched to a gene: 13. The CDR3 covers 17 residues. Germline CDR1 reads WSHSY; CDR2 reads SAAADI. CDR3 sequence: CASRGTGVGLVHNEQFF. The CDR3 DNA reads TGCGCCAGCAGAGGGACAGGGGTCGGACTCGTCCACAATGAGCAGTTCTTC.

The chain couples TRBV27 to TRBJ2-5, with D possibly TRBD2 on 6 matching bases. The germline V and J ends were trimmed by 5 bases and 5 bases, with 15 bases remaining between them. There are 14 residues in the CDR3. CDR1 and CDR2 from the germline V gene are MNHEY and SMNVEV (reference sequence). CDR3 sequence (DNA): TGTGCCAGCAGTGCTAGCGTCGGATCGGAGACCCAGTACTTC. Protein: CASSASVGSETQYF.

The chain carries TRBV6-5 and TRBJ1-2; 7 bases line up with TRBD1. The CDR3 runs 13 residues. CDR1 is MNHEY and CDR2 is SVGAGI in the germline V gene. The V segment lost 0 bases and the J segment 7 bases; nucleotides outside the gene matches: 2. CDR3 sequence reads: CASSYSEGAGYTF. The CDR3 coding sequence is TGTGCCAGCAGTTACTCGGAGGGGGCTGGCTACACCTTC.

Concerning this clone: The CDR3 end shows no conserved phenylalanine or tryptophan, and so a read error is likely. CDR3 nucleotide sequence: TGTGCCAGCCTGGGACAGAACTACGAGCAGTACCTC. This codes for CASLGQNYEQYL. The chain carries TRBV2 and TRBJ2-7; 7 nucleotides match TRBD1. CDR1 and CDR2 (germline): SNHLY, FYNNEI. The CDR3 spans 12 residues. V dropped 8 bases and J dropped 3; count of bases not matched to a gene: 4.

This clone was counted a few times. J is TRBJ1-5 and V is TRBV6-1; 8 nucleotides line up with TRBD1. The CDR3 runs 15 residues. Germline V gives CDR1 MNHNS, CDR2 SASEGT. With V trimmed by 1 base and J by 5 bases, 4 bases remained unmatched. CDR3 DNA sequence: TGTGCCAGCAGTGAAGGACAGGGGATGTATCAGCCCCAGCATTTT. This translates into CASSEGQGMYQPQHF.

This chain links TRBV5-1 with TRBJ2-5; possible D gene TRBD2, 5 bases. The CDR3 is 16 amino acids. Looked up from germline, CDR1 is SGHRS and CDR2 is YFSETQ. Deletions cut 0 bases from V and 4 bases from J, with 16 bases between. The DNA for the CDR3 is TGCGCCAGCAGCTTGGGAGGGAGTTGGGTCGGAGAGACCCAGTACTTC. It is translated as CASSLGGSWVGETQYF.

This clone has only a few counts. This same CDR3 is encoded by further DNA sequences in the sample. The chain employs TRBV28 and TRBJ1-6, with 7 bases identical to TRBD1. CDR3 length: 15 residues. The trim removed 1 base at V and 7 bases at J, leaving 4 bases unmatched. Germline CDR1 reads MDHEN; CDR2 reads SYDVKM. CDR3 sequence: CASSLLGTANSPLHF. Here the CDR3 DNA reads TGTGCCAGCAGTTTATTAGGGACAGCAAATTCACCCCTCCACTTT.

V usage is TRBV9 and J usage is TRBJ1-1; possible D gene TRBD1, 5 bases. Germline V gene lookup returns CDR1 SGDLS and CDR2 YYNGEE. V was pared by 0 bases and J by 7 bases, with 13 bases between. The CDR3 contains 14 residues. The CDR3 loop reads CASSVAGDSFEAFF. For the CDR3, the DNA is TGTGCCAGCAGCGTAGCTGGAGACAGCTTTGAAGCTTTCTTT.

This chain uses TRBV7-2 with TRBJ1-6; 7 bases agree with TRBD1. Per germline, CDR1 SGHTA and CDR2 FQGNSA. The CDR3 runs to 14 residues. The V gene end was trimmed by 5 bases and the J gene end by 7 bases; junction bases not matched to a gene: 5. DNA for the CDR3: TGTGCCAGCAGCATACAGGGGAGAAATTCACCCCTCCACTTT. Protein: CASSIQGRNSPLHF.

J is TRBJ2-7 and V is TRBV6-5; 7 bases match TRBD1. V shed 5 bases and J 4 bases; nucleotides not matched to a gene: 5. Per the germline V gene, CDR1 is MNHEY and CDR2 is SVGAGI. This CDR3 is built from 13 residues. The CDR3 region is CASSPRQGYEQYF. CDR3 coding DNA: TGTGCCAGCAGTCCCCGACAGGGATACGAGCAGTACTTC.

The chain carries TRBV15 and TRBJ2-7; tentative D call: TRBD1 (5 bases). The V gene lost 0 bases and the J gene lost 7 bases, with 10 bases spanning the gap. Germline values: CDR1 LNHNV, CDR2 YYDKDF (reference sequence). This CDR3 comprises 13 residues. CDR3: CATSRDRQYEQYF. DNA of the CDR3: TGTGCCACCAGCAGAGATCGACAGTATGAGCAGTACTTC. The full variable domain, rest sourced from reference TRBV15 and TRBJ2-7, is DAMVIQNPRYQVTQFGKPVTLSCSQTLNHNVMYWYQQKSSQAPKLLFHYYDKDFNNEADTPDNFQSRRPNTSFCFLDIRSPGLGDTAMYLCATSRDRQYEQYFGPGTRLTVT.

The chain couples TRBV6-5 to TRBJ1-5; D is unresolved. The germline CDR1 and CDR2 sequences are MNHEY and SVGAGI. The CDR3 length is 15 residues. V lost 5 bases and J lost 6, with 17 bases in between. In nucleotides, the CDR3 is TGTGCCAGCAGTAGGAGTTCTCTGGGGAGTCAGCCCCAGCATTTT. This translates into CASSRSSLGSQPQHF.

The chain combines TRBV5-4 with TRBJ2-1; no definite D call. The CDR3 contains 17 residues. Germline CDR1 is SGHNT and CDR2 is YYREEE (reference sequence). The ends were cut back, 3 bases at V and 7 bases at J, with 23 bases in the middle. CDR3 sequence (DNA): TGTGCCAGCAGCTCAGACGCAGGTGTTGTGTCGGCGAATGAGCAGTTCTTC. It codes for CASSSDAGVVSANEQFF.

The V and J genes are TRBV6-5 and TRBJ2-1; TRBD2 matches at 7 bases. V was pared by 0 bases and J by 8 bases, with 4 bases of the junction left unmatched. This CDR3 spans 14 amino acids. Germline loops: CDR1 MNHEY, CDR2 SVGAGI. CDR3 in amino acids: CASSYSWGGDEQFF. The CDR3 DNA is TGTGCCAGCAGTTACTCGTGGGGGGGGGATGAGCAGTTCTTC.

The sample holds a few counts of this clone. The J gene is TRBJ2-2, the V gene TRBV11-3; 10 bases align to TRBD2. Germline loops: CDR1 SGHNT, CDR2 YENEEA. The CDR3 length is 16 residues. Trimming removed 3 bases from V and 5 bases from J; junction bases left unmatched: 6. The chain's CDR3 is CASSFSSGGGTGELFF. CDR3 sequence (DNA): TGTGCCAGCAGCTTTTCAAGCGGGGGGGGGACCGGGGAGCTGTTTTTT.

The chain couples TRBV6-1 to TRBJ2-5; 9 bases map to TRBD1. V dropped 6 bases and J dropped 1; count of bases not matched to a gene: 3. The CDR3 covers 14 residues. Germline V lookup: CDR1 MNHNS, CDR2 SASEGT. CDR3 region: CASRGQGVQETQYF. The CDR3, as DNA: TGTGCCAGCAGGGGACAGGGAGTCCAAGAGACCCAGTACTTC.

The V gene is TRBV4-2, the J gene TRBJ1-5; 7 nucleotides align to TRBD1. The CDR3 runs to 16 residues. V lost 0 bases to trimming and J lost 4 bases; unmatched junction nucleotides: 6. Germline V gene lookup returns CDR1 LGHNA and CDR2 YNFKEQ. CDR3 loop: CASSQEPGQLNQPQHF. In nucleotides, the CDR3 is TGTGCCAGCAGCCAAGAACCGGGACAGCTTAATCAGCCCCAGCATTTT.

In DNA, the CDR3 is TGCGCCAGCAGCTCGCACCTAGGAGAGACCCAGTACTTC. Translating it yields CASSSHLGETQYF. This chain links TRBV5-1 with TRBJ2-5; D is unclear. The germline V gene has CDR1 SGHRS and CDR2 YFSETQ. The CDR3 is 13 residues long. V was shortened by 3 bases and J by 4 bases, with 10 bases between the two germline ends.

Comment on this clone: Sequence at one end of the junction differs from germline and may be a read error. This chain joins TRBV11-2 and TRBJ2-1, with D hard to call. Germline loops: CDR1 SGHAT, CDR2 FQNNGV. The CDR3 consists of 14 residues. The CDR3 loop reads CASSLAPFPGERFF. CDR3 bases: TGTGCCAGCAGCTTAGCCCCCTTCCCTGGTGAGCGGTTCTTC.

J is TRBJ1-5 and V is TRBV6-1, with a weak D call TRBD1 (6 bases). The germline CDR1 and CDR2 sequences are MNHNS and SASEGT. This CDR3 region has 14 residues. V shed 7 bases and J shed 7 bases, with 17 bases lying between them. CDR3 protein: CASTGTGSPQPQHF. Here the CDR3 DNA reads TGTGCCAGCACCGGAACAGGGTCTCCCCAGCCCCAGCATTTT.